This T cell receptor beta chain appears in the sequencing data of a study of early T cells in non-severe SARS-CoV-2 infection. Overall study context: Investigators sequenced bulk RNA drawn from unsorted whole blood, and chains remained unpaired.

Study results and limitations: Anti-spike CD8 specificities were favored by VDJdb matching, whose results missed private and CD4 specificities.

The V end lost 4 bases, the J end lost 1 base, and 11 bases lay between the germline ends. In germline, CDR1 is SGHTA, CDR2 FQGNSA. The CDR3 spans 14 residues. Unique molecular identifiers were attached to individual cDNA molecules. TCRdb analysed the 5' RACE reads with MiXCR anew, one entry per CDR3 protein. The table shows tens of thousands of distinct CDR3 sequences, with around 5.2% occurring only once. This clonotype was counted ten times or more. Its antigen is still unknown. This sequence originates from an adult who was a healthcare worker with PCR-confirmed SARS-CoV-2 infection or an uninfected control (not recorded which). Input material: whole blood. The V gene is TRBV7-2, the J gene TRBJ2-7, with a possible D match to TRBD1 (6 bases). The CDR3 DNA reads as TGTGCCAGCAGCTCACTCAGGGGTTCCTACGAGCAGTACTTC. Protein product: CASSSLRGSYEQYF.